The rows below give T cell receptor beta chains drawn from one sample of a study of Graves' ophthalmopathy and Graves' hyperthyroidism. TCRdb re-derived calls from the multiplex PCR reads in MiXCR, one entry per CDR3 protein. Counted here are roughly 1.1 million distinct CDR3 sequences, roughly 35% occurring once; the ten biggest clones make up approximately 10%. The sequencing input was peripheral blood or thyroid tissue (not recorded which). The receptors shown here come from an adult man with Graves' hyperthyroidism. The conserved cysteine and the conserved F or W are not part of the CDR3 here. The D gene is left open where the match is weak.

>TRBJ2-2|14|TRBD1|TRBV20-1
SALVGQGVVSGELF
>TRBJ2-7|13|TRBD1|TRBV7-9
ASSPSTGEPYEQY
>TRBJ1-5|12|.|TRBV27
ASSPALGVQPQH
>TRBJ1-4|11|.|TRBV9
ASSVEDGRGLF
>TRBJ1-1|11|.|TRBV19
ASSIDLVDEAF
>TRBJ2-7|13|TRBD2|TRBV20-1
SAREGLASSYEQY
>TRBJ1-1|12|.|TRBV12-5
ASGFVLGNTEAF
>TRBJ1-3|15|.|TRBV5-1
ASSLEASSVSGNTIY
>TRBJ1-5|11|.|TRBV11-2
ASSLGGREPQH
>TRBJ1-1|12|.|TRBV5-1
ASSQQGASAEAF
>TRBJ1-5|14|.|TRBV7-8
ASSLVPSNSNQPQH
>TRBJ2-7|13|.|TRBV10-3
ASSLGVQTSYEQY
>TRBJ1-4|14|.|TRBV11-2
ASERGESATNEKLF
>TRBJ1-1|12|.|TRBV7-9
ASSDVGRNTEAF
>TRBJ1-5|14|.|TRBV28
ASSLLWGGGNQPQH
>TRBJ1-2|11|.|TRBV9
AAIADRGYGYT
>TRBJ2-7|14|TRBD1|TRBV7-8
ASSSDDRGAVGEQY
>TRBJ2-7|13|.|TRBV7-9
ASSPQQPSTYEQY
>TRBJ2-7|16|TRBD2|TRBV7-6
ASSLVVAGGPIPYEQY
>TRBJ2-7|13|TRBD1|TRBV14
VSSQGQGFGYEQY
>TRBJ2-5|16|.|TRBV14
ASSQEGERPGGYETQY
>TRBJ1-1|11|.|TRBV19
ASGISGRTEAF
>TRBJ2-7|13|.|TRBV7-9
ASSLRRGGPGEQY
>TRBJ1-2|10|.|TRBV12-3/TRBV12-4
ASRGGDYGYT
>TRBJ2-5|12|.|TRBV7-8
ASSHGDRPGTQY
>TRBJ1-2|14|.|TRBV5-1
ASSLEGYSLAYGYT
>TRBJ2-5|12|.|TRBV4-1
ASSHPGRQETQY
>TRBJ1-1|11|.|TRBV29-1
SVGQRPDTEAF
>TRBJ2-5|11|TRBD2|TRBV29-1
SLGGLAEETQY
>TRBJ1-2|16|TRBD1|TRBV10-3
AISPRQGQETKRYGYT
>TRBJ2-6|16|.|TRBV4-3
ASSQEGPGRSGANVLT
>TRBJ2-3|13|.|TRBV5-1
ASSFNGISTDTQY
>TRBJ1-5|14|.|TRBV6-2/TRBV6-3
ASSYDPGRGNQPQH
>TRBJ1-2|9|.|TRBV29-1
SVGEGAGYT
>TRBJ1-1|11|.|TRBV12-3/TRBV12-4
ASSPSDSGGAF
>TRBJ2-5|12|.|TRBV7-2
ASSPRASEETQY
>TRBJ2-7|16|TRBD2|TRBV4-2
ASSQAPRLAGGPYEQY
>TRBJ2-7|14|TRBD1|TRBV5-1
ASSQDPTGTGYEQY
>TRBJ1-5|12|.|TRBV12-3/TRBV12-4
ASSLHASGQPQH
>TRBJ1-6|13|TRBD1|TRBV7-2
ASSRAGQGSSPLH
>TRBJ1-1|12|.|TRBV7-9
ASSLSTGLTEAF
>TRBJ1-1|13|.|TRBV10-3
AISESRQTNTEAF
>TRBJ1-1|13|TRBD1|TRBV10-3
AISRGQATNTEAF
>TRBJ1-4|12|.|TRBV9
ASSVGPGAKALF
>TRBJ2-7|14|TRBD1|TRBV12-3/TRBV12-4
ASSPLDRGVGYEQY
>TRBJ2-7|13|.|TRBV2
ASRARVPSPYEQY
>TRBJ1-1|12|.|TRBV2
ASSKQGMNTEAF
>TRBJ2-5|12|.|TRBV20-1
SARELVSQETQY
>TRBJ1-2|12|.|TRBV4-1
ASSHYEGNYGYT
>TRBJ2-7|12|.|TRBV9
ASSVEVGGDEQY
>TRBJ2-5|13|.|TRBV4-3
ASSQGSVDQETQY